Ten or more counts support the clone carrying this TCR beta chain. The antigen remains unidentified. The source of the sample is a study of T cells in Graves' hyperthyroidism and ophthalmopathy. Diagnoses rested on clinical symptoms, serum thyroxine and TRAb, thyroid ultrasound and orbital computed tomography. Study-wide results and caveats: The model predicted ophthalmopathy a median approximately six months before onset.

TCR beta CDR3 sequences were amplified from RNA transcripts. When the TCR CDR3 underwent first-round RT-PCR, the HTBI primer set was used. Each CDR3 protein is one row after TCRdb ran MiXCR on the multiplex PCR reads. Among about 590,000 distinct CDR3 sequences listed, over 12% were seen once. This receptor was taken from a woman aged 18-29 years with Graves' ophthalmopathy. The sample consisted of blood.

The CDR3 DNA follows: TGTGCCAGCAGTAAAAGCCCGGGACAGGGGGACTATGGCTACACCTTC. Translation: CASSKSPGQGDYGYTF. The chain recombines TRBV28 with TRBJ1-2; 11 bases are shared with TRBD1. J was trimmed by 3 bases and V by 5 bases; bases with no gene match: 8. The CDR3 is 16 residues long. CDR1 is MDHEN and CDR2 is SYDVKM in the germline V gene.